This T cell receptor beta chain was retrieved from a study of cytomegalovirus exposure and HLA in healthy donors. Study-wide context: Later, an analysis reported that the 130 or so validation repertoires had used the same platform as the approximately 660 first-cohort repertoires.

Study results and limitations: Many donors carried some public TCRs, although rarity characterized most TCR sequences.

With regard to this clone: The target antigen is unknown.

The assay was immunoSEQ multiplex PCR, and TCRdb's table has in-frame clones only and misses some. This table holds roughly 58,000 clones, 75% to 95% found once. Germline values: CDR1 SGDLS, CDR2 YYNGEE. The V end was cut by 0 bases, the J end by 2 bases, with 9 bases between. The CDR3 length is 14 residues. Material: PBMCs. The rearrangement links TRBV9 to TRBJ2-7, with a possible D match to TRBD1 (5 bases). This sequence was found in a man aged 18 to 35 in good health and CMV-seronegative. The CDR3 region is CASSVDSGTYEQYF. The CDR3 region has the DNA TGTGCCAGCAGCGTAGATTCAGGGACCTACGAGCAGTACTTC.